This T cell receptor (beta chain) came from a study of identical twins. Study-level results: The models systematically underestimated how much out-of-frame TCR alpha was shared in monozygotic twins. Cord blood's abundant beta clonotypes had fewer insertions, unlike memory repertoires. The study reached conclusions through statistical analysis that was cross-sectional, not following the same donors.

CDR1 and CDR2 from the germline V gene are LGHDT and YNNKEL (reference sequence). This CDR3 comprises 11 residues. Trimming removed 3 bases at V and 1 base at J, with 0 bases between. TCRdb passed the 5' RACE reads through MiXCR, listing each CDR3 protein once. In the table there are a few hundred thousand distinct CDR3 sequences, 20% to 25% of which are singletons. This clonotype was observed a handful of times. Its specificity is unknown. The same data also went into a second study, on T cells expressing NK-cell markers. That report notes: All TCR beta repertoires analysed originated from sorted CD3+CD56+NKG2C+, CD3+CD56+NKG2C- and CD3+CD56-NKG2C+ T cells.

Sample: CD4+ T cells sorted from blood. The chain links TRBV3-1 to TRBJ1-2; no firm D call. The source is a woman under 30 in good health. The CDR3 sequence is CASSHNYGYTF. As DNA, the CDR3 is TGTGCCAGCAGCCATAACTATGGCTACACCTTC.